This T cell receptor beta chain was identified during a study of monozygotic twins with inflammatory bowel disease. Study conclusions and caveats: Researchers report that IBD patients shared fewer clonotypes with others than healthy twins, especially amid disease activity.

Note on this clonotype: The target antigen is unknown.

Total RNA was isolated from whole blood without T cell sorting. Using the 5' RACE reads, TCRdb records one entry per CDR3 protein without DNA. Its table lists about 300,000 distinct CDR3 sequences. Germline values: CDR1 MGHDK, CDR2 SYGVNS. This CDR3 is built from 11 residues. The V and J genes are TRBV25-1 and TRBJ2-7. The receptor was isolated from a human donor with ulcerative colitis or Crohn's disease, or a healthy co-twin of an affected twin (not recorded which). The material sequenced was blood. The CDR3 spells CASSFNYEQYF.